The 12 T cell receptor beta chains listed next were all sequenced from one sample in a study of memory CD4+ T cells and cytomegalovirus serostatus. Single viable CD3+CD4+CD8-CD45RO+ cells were sorted as the memory CD4+ T cells. Profiling relied on immunoSEQ multiplex PCR, and the TCRdb table lists in-frame clones only, not all of them. The sample lists 55,000 to 65,000 clones, 82% seen once, with roughly 0.5% in the top ten. Sample: memory CD4+ T cells from blood. These receptor sequences come from an adult in good health and CMV-seronegative. Some clones in this sample may be carry-over from other donors' samples.

V is TRBV28 and J is TRBJ1-5, with TRBD1 as a possible D gene (5 bases). Trimming cost V 3 bases and J 5 bases, with 11 bases left between them. The V gene's germline CDR1 is MDHEN and CDR2 SYDVKM. The CDR3 loop spans 14 amino acids. The CDR3 protein is CASSFRRGHQPQHF. In DNA, the CDR3 is TGTGCCAGCAGTTTTCGGAGGGGCCATCAGCCCCAGCATTTT.

The CDR3 DNA reads as TGCGCCAGCAGCCGGACTAGCGGGGCCTACAATGAGCAGTTCTTC. Amino acid sequence: CASSRTSGAYNEQFF. The gene calls are TRBV4-3 and TRBJ2-1; 12 bases match TRBD2. Trimming removed 4 bases from V and 2 bases from J; junction bases left unmatched: 0. CDR1 and CDR2 (germline): LGHNA, YSLEER. The CDR3 extends over 15 amino acids.

In nucleotides, the CDR3 is TGTGCCAGCAGCCATCCCGGCGGAACCCTTAACAATGAGCAGTTCTTC. Translation: CASSHPGGTLNNEQFF. J is TRBJ2-1 and V is TRBV7-2, with no clear D. V gave up 5 bases and J gave up 5 bases, with 19 bases separating them. The germline CDR1 and CDR2 sequences are SGHTA and FQGNSA. This CDR3 comprises 16 residues.

This chain links TRBV30 with TRBJ1-1, with 9 positions matching TRBD1. Germline trimming cut 3 bases from V and 6 bases from J; bases unmatched to any gene: 5. CDR3 length equals 13 residues. Germline values: CDR1 GTSNPN, CDR2 SVGIG (reference sequence). CDR3 nucleotide sequence: TGTGCCTGGAGGGGACAGGGTTTTGCTGAAGCTTTCTTT. It codes for CAWRGQGFAEAFF.

The chain joins TRBV19 to TRBJ2-2; 10 bases match TRBD1. Germline V lookup: CDR1 LNHDA, CDR2 SQIVND (reference sequence). CDR3 length equals 14 residues. V lost 8 bases to trimming and J lost 3 bases; unmatched junction nucleotides: 3. This chain's CDR3 is CASSGTGDTGELFF. CDR3 coding DNA: TGTGCCAGTTCCGGGACAGGGGACACCGGGGAGCTGTTTTTT. Drawing the rest from reference TRBV19 and TRBJ2-2, the complete variable domain is DGGITQSPKYLFRKEGQNVTLSCEQNLNHDAMYWYRQDPGQGLRLIYYSQIVNDFQKGDIAEGYSVSREKKESFPLTVTSAQKNPTAFYLCASSGTGDTGELFFGEGSRLTVL.

V gene TRBV10-3 combines with J gene TRBJ1-5; weak D call: TRBD1 (6 bases). The V and J ends lost 3 bases and 2 bases respectively, with 8 bases between them. Looked up from germline, CDR1 is ENHRY and CDR2 is SYGVKD. The CDR3 covers 14 residues. The CDR3 coding sequence is TGTGCCATCAGTGATGGGGGGCGCAATCAGCCCCAGCATTTT. Translating gives CAISDGGRNQPQHF.

The chain carries TRBV7-2 and TRBJ2-2; 7 bases align to TRBD2. This CDR3 has 16 residues. Germline V gene data show CDR1 as SGHTA and CDR2 as FQGNSA. The junction had 9 bases not matched to a gene; V was cut back by 5 bases and J by 3 bases. As DNA, the CDR3 is TGTGCCAGCAGCCAAGGTCCGGGACTATACACCGGGGAGCTGTTTTTT. It translates to CASSQGPGLYTGELFF.

This clone came up once. The J gene is TRBJ2-1, the V gene TRBV18; TRBD2 agrees at 14 bases. Per germline, CDR1 KGHSH and CDR2 LQKENI. The CDR3 covers 16 residues. V shed 3 bases, J shed 10 bases, and the junction held 8 bases outside the gene matches. CDR3 sequence reads: CASSPPGLAGDGEQFF. The CDR3 nucleotides are TGTGCCAGCTCACCTCCGGGACTAGCGGGAGACGGAGAGCAGTTCTTC.

The V and J genes are TRBV7-8 and TRBJ2-1; 7 positions match TRBD2. Germline CDR1 is SGHVS and CDR2 is FQNEAQ. This CDR3 spans 16 amino acids. Trimming cost V 5 bases and J 4 bases; bases outside gene matches: 11. The CDR3 bases are TGTGCCAGCAGCCAGGTTTGGACTAGTTCTTACAATGAGCAGTTCTTC. This sequence encodes CASSQVWTSSYNEQFF.

The CDR3 loop reads CASSPRGSEQFF. Here the CDR3 DNA reads TGTGCCAGCAGCCCCCGGGGGAGCGAGCAGTTCTTC. The chain combines TRBV7-9 with TRBJ2-1; possible D gene TRBD2, 6 bases. Germline V gene lookup returns CDR1 SEHNR and CDR2 FQNEAQ (reference sequence). V was clipped by 5 bases and J by 10 bases, with 12 bases between them. This CDR3 contains 12 residues.

The rearrangement joins TRBV7-6 to TRBJ1-4; D gene uncertain. V lost 5 bases and J 3 bases, leaving 16 bases between the germline ends. This CDR3 spans 16 amino acids. CDR1 SGHVS and CDR2 FNYEAQ come from the germline V gene. DNA of the CDR3: TGTGCCAGCAGCGGTAGGGTAGGGTCAGCTAATGAAAAACTGTTTTTT. Its protein product is CASSGRVGSANEKLFF.

This rearrangement joins TRBV15 to TRBJ2-7; no reliable D call. The V gene lost 4 bases and the J gene lost 0 bases, with 7 bases spanning the gap. The CDR3 totals 13 residues. The germline gives CDR1 LNHNV, CDR2 YYDKDF (reference sequence). The CDR3 DNA sequence: TGTGCCACCAGCAAGGGCCACTCCTACGAGCAGTACTTC. It encodes CATSKGHSYEQYF.